This paragraph covers one TCR beta chain sequence. The antigen remains unidentified. The entry originates in a study of siplizumab effects on memory and regulatory T cells. General study results and limits: Suppressive activity of Tregs proliferating in siplizumab cultures remained unconfirmed. Naive-or-memory phenotypes were unassignable for roughly 80-96% of proliferating CD4+ or CD8+ clones. Apparently more diverse than memory cells, naive T cells also seemed major alloresponse contributors.

Data came from immunoSEQ multiplex PCR; TCRdb stores just in-frame clones and leaves some out. The sample gives approximately 120,000 clones, roughly 93% of which show up once; approximately 0.17% is in the top ten. CDR3 length equals 13 residues. The germline gives CDR1 MDHEN, CDR2 SYDVKM. The V end lost 4 bases, the J end lost 0 bases, and 6 bases lay between the germline ends. The sample comprised non-Treg CD4+ T cells sorted from blood. The sequence came from a human donor in good health. V and J are TRBV28 and TRBJ1-1; D unresolved. The DNA for the CDR3 is TGTGCCAGCAGTTCTCACTTGAACACTGAAGCTTTCTTT. Translating gives CASSSHLNTEAFF.